These 27 T cell receptor beta chains were all obtained from the same sample, sequenced in a study of T cell responses to AZD1222 COVID-19 vaccine. The assay was immunoSEQ multiplex PCR, and TCRdb's table has in-frame clones only and misses some. The sample includes 90,000 to 120,000 clones, roughly 91% seen only once; the top ten take about a sixth. The material sequenced was peripheral blood, taken on day 0 of AZD1222 vaccination. Source of these receptors: an adult in good health.

The chain combines TRBV11-3 with TRBJ2-2; D is unresolved. Between the trimmed V and J ends, which lost 2 bases and 6 bases, there was a span of 13 bases. CDR1 is SGHNT and CDR2 is YENEEA in the germline V gene. The CDR3 has 15 amino acids. In DNA, the CDR3 is TGTGCCAGCAGCTTACCCGGATCCGGGTCCGGGGAGCTGTTTTTT. Translation gives CASSLPGSGSGELFF. The full variable domain, completed using reference TRBV11-3 and TRBJ2-2, is EAGVVQSPRYKIIEKKQPVAFWCNPISGHNTLYWYLQNLGQGPELLIRYENEEAVDDSQLPKDRFSAERLKGVDSTLKIQPAELGDSAVYLCASSLPGSGSGELFFGEGSRLTVL.

V gene TRBV7-8 combines with J gene TRBJ2-3, with TRBD2 identical over 12 bases. Trimming removed 5 bases from V and 0 bases from J; junction bases left unmatched: 3. The CDR3 covers 16 residues. Germline V gene lookup returns CDR1 SGHVS and CDR2 FQNEAQ. The CDR3, as DNA: TGTGCCAGCAGCGAGGGGACTAGCGGGAGCACAGATACGCAGTATTTT. Its protein product is CASSEGTSGSTDTQYF. The complete variable domain, with remaining parts taken from reference TRBV7-8 and TRBJ2-3, reads GAGVSQSPRYKVAKRGQDVALRCDPISGHVSLFWYQQALGQGPEFLTYFQNEAQLDKSGLPSDRFFAERPEGSVSTLKIQRTQQEDSAVYLCASSEGTSGSTDTQYFGPGTRLTVL.

This rearrangement joins TRBV5-6 to TRBJ1-2; D is perhaps TRBD1 (6 bases). V was pared by 4 bases and J by 1 base, with 11 bases between. There are 14 residues in the CDR3. Per the germline V gene, CDR1 is SGHDT and CDR2 is YYEEEE. In DNA, the CDR3 is TGTGCCAGCAGCCACCGGACAGTTAACTATGGCTACACCTTC. It specifies CASSHRTVNYGYTF.

This clone is a singleton in its sample. The CDR3 reads CASSQDRANYGYTF. DNA of the CDR3: TGTGCCAGCAGTCAGGACAGGGCGAACTATGGCTACACCTTC. V gene TRBV3-1 (or the pseudogene TRBV3-2) combines with J gene TRBJ1-2, with 8 bases that match TRBD1. The V gene's germline CDR1 is LGHDT and CDR2 YNNKEL (reference sequence). Trimming removed 6 bases from V and 2 bases from J; junction bases left unmatched: 5. The CDR3 loop spans 14 amino acids.

The rearrangement links TRBV7-8 to TRBJ1-1; 8 positions match TRBD1. The CDR3 consists of 15 residues. Germline lookup yields CDR1 SGHVS and CDR2 FQNEAQ. The junction had 4 bases not matched to a gene; V was cut back by 2 bases and J by 2 bases. CDR3 loop: CASSLQGALNTEAFF. CDR3 nucleotide sequence: TGTGCCAGCAGCTTACAGGGGGCCCTTAACACTGAAGCTTTCTTT.

This sequence joins TRBV29-1 and TRBJ2-1; perhaps TRBD1 as D (5 bases). Trimming cost V 7 bases and J 0 bases, with 10 bases left between them. Germline CDR1 SQVTM, CDR2 ANQGSEA. The CDR3 consists of 13 residues. The CDR3 spells CSGRRGSYNEQFF. The CDR3, as DNA: TGCAGCGGCAGAAGGGGCTCCTACAATGAGCAGTTCTTC.

This clone has only one observation. This chain connects TRBV2 to TRBJ2-1, with 12 bases fitting TRBD2. Germline assignment: CDR1 SNHLY and CDR2 FYNNEI. The CDR3 consists of 15 residues. J lost 8 bases, V lost 4 bases, and 6 bases had no gene match. The DNA for the CDR3 is TGTGCCAGCAGTGGTTGGACTAGCGGGATCGATGAGCAGTTCTTC. It specifies CASSGWTSGIDEQFF.

In its sample, this clone was seen a few times. V and J are TRBV29-1 and TRBJ1-3, with D tentatively TRBD1 (5 bases). The CDR3 length is 12 residues. Germline V gene data show CDR1 as SQVTM and CDR2 as ANQGSEA. Trimming removed 8 bases at V and 4 bases at J, with 12 bases between. The CDR3 sequence: CSFRDRGNTIYF. CDR3 nucleotides: TGCAGCTTCAGGGATAGGGGAAACACCATATATTTT. The variable domain in full, completed from reference TRBV29-1 and TRBJ1-3, reads SAVISQKPSRDICQRGTSLTIQCQVDSQVTMMFWYRQQPGQSLTLIATANQGSEATYESGFVIDKFPISRPNLTFSTLTVSNMSPEDSSIYLCSFRDRGNTIYFGEGSWLTVV.

The chain joins TRBV5-1 to TRBJ2-5; D unresolved. Trimming pared 0 bases from V and 2 bases from J, leaving 14 bases between. Germline V gene sequence: CDR1 SGHRS, CDR2 YFSETQ. CDR3 length equals 16 residues. The CDR3 is CASSLAGTAGQETQYF. The CDR3 coding sequence is TGCGCCAGCAGCTTGGCCGGAACAGCCGGGCAAGAGACCCAGTACTTC.

The genes are TRBV28 and TRBJ1-5; D unresolved. V gave up 3 bases and J gave up 3 bases, with 6 bases separating them. The CDR3 has 13 amino acids. In germline, CDR1 is MDHEN, CDR2 SYDVKM. Written as DNA, the CDR3 is TGTGCCAGCAGTTTTGGTATCAATCAGCCCCAGCATTTT. This codes for CASSFGINQPQHF.

The rearrangement links TRBV19 to TRBJ1-1; D gene unclear. The CDR3 totals 12 residues. Between the trimmed V and J ends, which lost 7 bases and 7 bases, there was a span of 13 bases. Per germline, CDR1 LNHDA and CDR2 SQIVND (reference sequence). The CDR3 DNA reads TGTGCCAGTACTTATCTGCGAGGTGAAGCTTTCTTT. This encodes CASTYLRGEAFF.

The J gene is TRBJ2-5, the V gene TRBV5-8, with D perhaps matching TRBD1 (5 bases). This CDR3 comprises 15 residues. The V gene's germline CDR1 is SGHTS and CDR2 YDEGEE. Between the trimmed V and J ends, which lost 5 bases and 5 bases, there was a span of 19 bases. The CDR3 sequence: CASRHRTWDRETQYF. CDR3 bases: TGTGCCAGCAGGCACAGGACCTGGGATCGGGAGACCCAGTACTTC.

The chain employs TRBV7-9 and TRBJ2-5; D call uncertain. Germline CDR1 reads SEHNR; CDR2 reads FQNEAQ (reference sequence). The ends were cut back, 1 base at V and 2 bases at J, with 11 bases in the middle. CDR3 length equals 15 residues. The chain's CDR3 is CASSLGSTAQETQYF. The CDR3, as DNA: TGTGCCAGCAGCTTAGGCTCGACGGCACAAGAGACCCAGTACTTC. Drawing the rest from reference TRBV7-9 and TRBJ2-5, the complete variable domain is DTGVSQNPRHKITKRGQNVTFRCDPISEHNRLYWYRQTLGQGPEFLTYFQNEAQLEKSRLLSDRFSAERPKGSFSTLEIQRTEQGDSAMYLCASSLGSTAQETQYFGPGTRLLVL.

V is TRBV5-1 and J is TRBJ2-7, with D perhaps being TRBD1 or TRBD2 (6 bases each). Trimming shortened V by 6 bases and J by 7 bases, and 11 bases separated the two germline ends. This CDR3 comprises 11 residues. From germline, CDR1 is SGHRS and CDR2 YFSETQ. CDR3 protein: CASTLGGEQYF. In nucleotides, the CDR3 is TGCGCCAGCACCCTAGGGGGGGAGCAGTACTTC.

The chain has TRBV9 and TRBJ1-4; the D gene is possibly TRBD1 (6 bases). Trimming left V 3 bases short and J 8 bases short, with 14 bases between. Germline CDR1 and CDR2: SGDLS and YYNGEE. The CDR3 length is 14 residues. Here the CDR3 reads CASSGQGLGEKLFF. As DNA, the CDR3 is TGTGCCAGCAGCGGGCAGGGGCTAGGCGAAAAACTGTTTTTT.

The CDR3 sequence: CASMAATSYYNSPLHF. CDR3 nucleotide sequence: TGTGCCAGTATGGCCGCCACGTCCTACTATAATTCACCCCTCCACTTT. The chain joins TRBV19 to TRBJ1-6; D is unresolved. V shed 7 bases and J shed 3 bases, with 16 bases lying between them. CDR1 LNHDA and CDR2 SQIVND come from the germline V gene (reference sequence). The length of the CDR3 is 16 residues.

V and J are TRBV11-2 and TRBJ2-5, with unresolved D. Trimming removed 2 bases from V and 5 bases from J, with 18 bases in between. Germline CDR1 reads SGHAT; CDR2 reads FQNNGV. This CDR3 comprises 16 residues. Here the CDR3 reads CASSLFPEPKEETQYF. The DNA for the CDR3 is TGTGCCAGCAGCTTATTCCCAGAGCCCAAAGAGGAGACCCAGTACTTC.

The chain combines TRBV27 with TRBJ1-6; D gene unclear. Trimming pared 1 base from V and 7 bases from J, leaving 5 bases between. The CDR3 has 13 residues. CDR1 is MNHEY, CDR2 SMNVEV, per germline (reference sequence). CDR3 in DNA: TGTGCCAGCAGTTTATTTCGGAATTCACCCCTCCACTTT. It yields the protein CASSLFRNSPLHF.

V is TRBV18 and J is TRBJ1-6; D gene ambiguous. The CDR3 contains 14 residues. From germline, CDR1 is KGHSH and CDR2 LQKENI. The V gene lost 2 bases and the J gene lost 5 bases, with 7 bases spanning the gap. CDR3 bases: TGTGCCAGCTCACCAGGAACAGATAATTCACCCCTCCACTTT. This gives the protein CASSPGTDNSPLHF.

This clone was seen just once. J is TRBJ1-2 and V is TRBV7-3; TRBD1 matches 11 bases. Germline CDR1 reads SGHTA; CDR2 reads FQGTGA. This CDR3 has 14 amino acids. The junction had 5 bases not matched to a gene; V was cut back by 4 bases and J by 7 bases. CDR3 amino acids: CASSSGQGASGYTF. Here the CDR3 DNA reads TGTGCCAGCAGCTCCGGACAGGGGGCGAGTGGCTACACCTTC. Combining the CDR3 with reference TRBV7-3 and TRBJ1-2 gives the whole variable domain GAGVSQTPSNKVTEKGKYVELRCDPISGHTALYWYRQSLGQGPEFLIYFQGTGAADDSGLPNDRFFAVRPEGSVSTLKIQRTERGDSAVYLCASSSGQGASGYTFGSGTRLTVV.

The rearrangement links TRBV19 to TRBJ1-5, with D uncertain. V lost 3 bases to trimming and J lost 2 bases, with 14 bases between them. The germline V gene encodes CDR1 LNHDA and CDR2 SQIVND (reference sequence). The CDR3 has 16 amino acids. CDR3 sequence (DNA): TGTGCCAGTAGTATCCGGTTTGGTGTGGGCAATCAGCCCCAGCATTTT. Amino acid sequence: CASSIRFGVGNQPQHF. The full variable domain, completed using reference TRBV19 and TRBJ1-5, is DGGITQSPKYLFRKEGQNVTLSCEQNLNHDAMYWYRQDPGQGLRLIYYSQIVNDFQKGDIAEGYSVSREKKESFPLTVTSAQKNPTAFYLCASSIRFGVGNQPQHFGDGTRLSIL.

This chain joins TRBV21-1 and TRBJ1-1; the D call TRBD1 from the table was never checked on the DNA. TRBV21-1 is annotated as a pseudogene. This CDR3 has 14 amino acids. In nucleotides, the CDR3 is TGTGCCAGCAGCAGATTGACAGAGGACACTGAAGCTTTCTTT. As protein: CASSRLTEDTEAFF.

J is TRBJ2-1 and V is TRBV6-4, with 10 bases identical to TRBD2. V was pared by 9 bases and J by 8 bases, with 7 bases of the junction left unmatched. The CDR3 runs to 13 residues. CDR1 and CDR2 from the germline V gene are MRHNA and SNTAGT. The CDR3 loop is CASSQREGYEQFF. CDR3 bases: TGTGCCAGTTCCCAGCGGGAGGGGTATGAGCAGTTCTTC.

The chain combines TRBV3-1 (or the pseudogene TRBV3-2) with TRBJ2-2; a weak D match, TRBD1 (5 bases). Trimming took 0 bases from V and 8 from J, leaving 16 bases between them. The CDR3 runs to 16 residues. The V gene's germline CDR1 is LGHDT and CDR2 YNNKEL (reference sequence). The CDR3 DNA is TGTGCCAGCAGCCAAGATGACAGACTCCCGGCGGGGGAGCTGTTTTTT. It specifies CASSQDDRLPAGELFF.

The chain recombines TRBV24-1 with TRBJ2-2; D unclear. The CDR3 has 13 residues. The V end lost 4 bases, the J end lost 2 bases, and 4 bases lay between the germline ends. Germline CDR1 is KGHDR and CDR2 is SFDVKD. The CDR3 DNA follows: TGTGCCACCAGTGAGGATAACACCGGGGAGCTGTTTTTT. This encodes CATSEDNTGELFF.

The chain uses TRBV9 and TRBJ2-1, with TRBD2 matching over 10 bases. Germline values: CDR1 SGDLS, CDR2 YYNGEE. V trimming: 4 bases; J trimming: 6 bases; junction bases outside the gene matches: 13. This CDR3 has 17 amino acids. In nucleotides, the CDR3 is TGTGCCAGCAGCAACCAAAAAGCGGGAGGGCCGGCCAATGAGCAGTTCTTC. Encoded protein: CASSNQKAGGPANEQFF.

The chain combines TRBV5-1 with TRBJ1-6; no firm D call. The CDR3 runs 13 residues. Germline V CDR1 and CDR2: SGHRS, YFSETQ. V was clipped by 0 bases and J by 8 bases, with 6 bases between them. CDR3 in DNA: TGCGCCAGCAGCTTGGTGGCGGATTCACCCCTCCACTTT. This codes for CASSLVADSPLHF.